This T cell receptor beta chain was recovered during a study of blood T cell repertoires in COVID-19. Methods used by the authors: Researchers report that nucleated cell counts were estimated from reference gene primer amplification. TCRdb's table, derived via immunoSEQ multiplex PCR, lists solely in-frame clones and lacks some. That table supplies the V and J calls and clone size; D and trimming were determined from the DNA. The sample carries under 250,000 clones, about 90% recorded once. The V and J ends lost 9 bases and 2 bases respectively, with 10 bases between them. This CDR3 is built from 12 residues. CDR1 is MDHEN and CDR2 is SYDVKM in the germline V gene.

The J gene is TRBJ1-2, the V gene TRBV28; the D is unclear. The sample consisted of peripheral blood. The sequence was obtained from a man at least 80 years old with acute or convalescent COVID-19. CDR3 coding DNA: TGTGCCAGTGAGGGAGGGAACTATGGCTACACCTTC. Translating gives CASEGGNYGYTF.